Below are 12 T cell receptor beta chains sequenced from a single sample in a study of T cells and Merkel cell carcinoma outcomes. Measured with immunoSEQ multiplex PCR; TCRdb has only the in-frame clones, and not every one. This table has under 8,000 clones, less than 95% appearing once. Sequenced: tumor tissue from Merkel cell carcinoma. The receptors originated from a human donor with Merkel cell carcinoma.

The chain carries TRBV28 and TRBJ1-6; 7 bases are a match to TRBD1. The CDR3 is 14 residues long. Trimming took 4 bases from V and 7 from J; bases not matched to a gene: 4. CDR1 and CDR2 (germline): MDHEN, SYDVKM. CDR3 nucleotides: TGTGCCAGCAGTTCGACAGGGTGGAATTCACCCCTCCACTTT. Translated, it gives CASSSTGWNSPLHF.

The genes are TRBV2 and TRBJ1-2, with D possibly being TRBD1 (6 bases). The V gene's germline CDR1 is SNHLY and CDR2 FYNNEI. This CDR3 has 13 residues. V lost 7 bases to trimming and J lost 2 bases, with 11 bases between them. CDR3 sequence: CASNPGTNYGYTF. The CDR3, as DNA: TGTGCCAGCAACCCCGGGACAAACTATGGCTACACCTTC.

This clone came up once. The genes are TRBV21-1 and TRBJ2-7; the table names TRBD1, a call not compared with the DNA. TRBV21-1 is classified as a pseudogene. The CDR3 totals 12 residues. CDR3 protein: CASSPGAYEQYV. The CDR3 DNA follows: TGTGCCAGCAGCCCAGGGGCCTACGAGCAGTACGTC.

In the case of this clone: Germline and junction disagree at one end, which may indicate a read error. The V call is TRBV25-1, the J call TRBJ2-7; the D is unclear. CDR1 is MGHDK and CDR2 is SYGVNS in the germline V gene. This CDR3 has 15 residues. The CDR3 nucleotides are TGTGCCAGCAGTGAGGAGAACAGCGTCTCCCACGAGCAGTACTTC. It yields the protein CASSEENSVSHEQYF.

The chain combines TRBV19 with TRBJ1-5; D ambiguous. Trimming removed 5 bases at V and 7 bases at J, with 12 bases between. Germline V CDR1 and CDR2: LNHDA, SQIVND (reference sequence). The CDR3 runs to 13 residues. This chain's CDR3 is CASSSIGGQPQHF. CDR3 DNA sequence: TGTGCCAGTAGTTCGATCGGAGGACAGCCCCAGCATTTT.

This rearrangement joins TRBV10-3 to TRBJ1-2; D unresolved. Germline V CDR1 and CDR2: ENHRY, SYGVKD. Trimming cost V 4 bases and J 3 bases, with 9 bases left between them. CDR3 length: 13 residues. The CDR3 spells CAISGEGYYGYTF. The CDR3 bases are TGTGCCATCAGTGGGGAGGGTTACTATGGCTACACCTTC.

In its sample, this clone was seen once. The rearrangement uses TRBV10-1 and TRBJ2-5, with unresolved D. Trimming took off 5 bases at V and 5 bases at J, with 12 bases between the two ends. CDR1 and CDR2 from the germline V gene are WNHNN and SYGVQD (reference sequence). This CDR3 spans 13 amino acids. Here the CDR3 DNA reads TGCGCCAGCAGTAATCGGGTTAGCGAGACCCAGTACTTC. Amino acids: CASSNRVSETQYF.

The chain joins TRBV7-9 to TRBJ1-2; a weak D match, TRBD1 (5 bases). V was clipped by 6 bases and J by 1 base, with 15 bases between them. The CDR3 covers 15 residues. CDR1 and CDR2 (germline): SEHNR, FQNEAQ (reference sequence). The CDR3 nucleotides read TGTGCCAGCAGACCCAAAGACAGATTTAACTATGGCTACACCTTC. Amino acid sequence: CASRPKDRFNYGYTF.

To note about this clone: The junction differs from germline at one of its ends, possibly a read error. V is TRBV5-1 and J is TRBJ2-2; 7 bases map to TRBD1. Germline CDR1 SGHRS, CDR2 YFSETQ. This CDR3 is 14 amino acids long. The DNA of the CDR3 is TGCGCCAGCTCGGGACAGACGGCCACCGAGGAGCTGTTTTTT. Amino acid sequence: CASSGQTATEELFF.

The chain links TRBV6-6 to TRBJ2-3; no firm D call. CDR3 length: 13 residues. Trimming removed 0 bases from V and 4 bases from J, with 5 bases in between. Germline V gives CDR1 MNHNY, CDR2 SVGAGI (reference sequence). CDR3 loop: CASSYSHADTQYF. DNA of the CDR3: TGTGCCAGCAGTTACTCGCACGCAGATACGCAGTATTTT.

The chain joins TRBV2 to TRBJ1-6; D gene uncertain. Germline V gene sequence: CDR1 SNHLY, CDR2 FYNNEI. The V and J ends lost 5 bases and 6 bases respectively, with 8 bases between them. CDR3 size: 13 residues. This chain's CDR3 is CASSYQFNSPLHF. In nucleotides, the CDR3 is TGTGCCAGCAGTTATCAGTTTAATTCACCCCTCCACTTT.

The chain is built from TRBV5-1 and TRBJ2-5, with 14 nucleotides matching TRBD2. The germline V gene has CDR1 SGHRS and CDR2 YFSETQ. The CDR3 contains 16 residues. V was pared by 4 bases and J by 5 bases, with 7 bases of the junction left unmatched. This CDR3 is CASSQGLAGAGETQYF. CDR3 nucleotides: TGCGCCAGCAGCCAGGGACTAGCGGGGGCAGGGGAGACCCAGTACTTC.